This T cell receptor beta chain was identified in a study of vaccination and CD4 T cells after COVID-19. Study-level background: Convalescent donors were composed of six males and four females, of whom two were Hispanic. Post-COVID samples had a sampling time that fell a median roughly 92 days after diagnosis (range 35 to 161).

The assay that was used to sequence DNA from cultured CD4+ T cells was the Oncomine TCR Beta short-read assay. TCRdb re-called the PCR reads through MiXCR, storing one row per CDR3 protein. Of around 14,000 distinct CDR3 sequences in the sample, about 73% are singletons; the top ten hold roughly 11%. This clonotype occurred a few times. Its target is not known. Study results and caveats: Spike mono-reactivity held for 304 of 307 vaccine-specific clones in convalescent patients.

Trimming left V 5 bases short and J 2 bases short, with 9 bases between. The CDR3 totals 13 residues. Germline lookup yields CDR1 MNHNS and CDR2 SASEGT. The treatment is: roughly 10-day PBMC culture with coronavirus spike peptide pools or control peptides (ViraFEST assay). This clonotype was obtained from a human donor who had recovered from COVID-19. The J gene is TRBJ1-2, the V gene TRBV6-1, with a weak D call TRBD1 (6 bases). The sample consisted of CD4+ T cells from blood, cultured in vitro. The DNA of the CDR3 is TGTGCCAGCAGTCCTACAGGGAACTATGGCTACACCTTC. It codes for CASSPTGNYGYTF.